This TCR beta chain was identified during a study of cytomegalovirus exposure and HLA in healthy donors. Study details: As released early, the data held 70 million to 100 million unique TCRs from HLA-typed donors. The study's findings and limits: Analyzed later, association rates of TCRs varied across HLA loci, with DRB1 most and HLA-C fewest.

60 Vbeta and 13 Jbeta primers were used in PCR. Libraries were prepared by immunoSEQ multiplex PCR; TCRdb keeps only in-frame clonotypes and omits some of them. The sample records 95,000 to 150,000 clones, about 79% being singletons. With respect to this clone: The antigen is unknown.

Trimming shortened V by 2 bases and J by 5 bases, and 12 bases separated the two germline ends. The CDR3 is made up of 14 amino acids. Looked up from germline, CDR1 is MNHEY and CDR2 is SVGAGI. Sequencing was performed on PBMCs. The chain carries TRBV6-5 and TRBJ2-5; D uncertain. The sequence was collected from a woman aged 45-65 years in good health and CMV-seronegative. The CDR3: CASSYPRLRETQYF. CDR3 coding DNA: TGTGCCAGCAGTTACCCTAGGTTGAGGGAGACCCAGTACTTC.